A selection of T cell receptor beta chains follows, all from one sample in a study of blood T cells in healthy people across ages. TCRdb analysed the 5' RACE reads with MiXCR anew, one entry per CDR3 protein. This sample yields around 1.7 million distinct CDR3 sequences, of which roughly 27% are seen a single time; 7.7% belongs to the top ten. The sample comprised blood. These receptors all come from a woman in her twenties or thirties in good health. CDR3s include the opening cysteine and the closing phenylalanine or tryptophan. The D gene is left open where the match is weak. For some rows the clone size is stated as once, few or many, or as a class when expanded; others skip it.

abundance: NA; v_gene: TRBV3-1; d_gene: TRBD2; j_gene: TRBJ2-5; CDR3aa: CASSQEERGVAGEETQYF; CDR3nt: TGTGCCAGCAGCCAAGAGGAGCGGGGAGTAGCGGGTGAAGAGACCCAGTACTTC
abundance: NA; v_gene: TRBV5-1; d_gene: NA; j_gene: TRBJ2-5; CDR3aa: CASSLMGTMKETQYF; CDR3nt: TGCGCCAGCAGCTTGATGGGGACCATGAAAGAGACCCAGTACTTC
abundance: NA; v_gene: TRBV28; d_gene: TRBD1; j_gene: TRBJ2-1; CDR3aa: CASHSSDRGPNGEQFF; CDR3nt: TGTGCCAGCCACTCCTCCGACAGGGGACCCAATGGGGAGCAGTTCTTC
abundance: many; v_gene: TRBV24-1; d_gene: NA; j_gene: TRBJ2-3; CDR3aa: CATSPTSTDTQYF; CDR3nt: TGTGCCACCAGTCCTACTAGCACAGATACGCAGTATTTT
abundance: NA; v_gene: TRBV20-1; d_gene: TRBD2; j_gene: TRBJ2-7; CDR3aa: CSASLGGGYEQYF; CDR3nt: TGCAGTGCATCCCTCGGGGGGGGGTACGAGCAGTACTTC
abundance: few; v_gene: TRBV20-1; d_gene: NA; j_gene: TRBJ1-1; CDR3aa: CSARDRPGGAFF; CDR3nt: TGCAGTGCTAGAGATCGTCCGGGGGGAGCTTTCTTT
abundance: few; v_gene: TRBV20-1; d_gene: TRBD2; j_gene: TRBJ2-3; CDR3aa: CSARKRERFTDTQYF; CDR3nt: TGCAGTGCCCGGAAGCGGGAGAGGTTTACAGATACGCAGTATTTT
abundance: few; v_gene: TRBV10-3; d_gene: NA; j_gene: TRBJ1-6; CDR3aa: CASTAEGSPLHF; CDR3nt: TGTGCCTCGACTGCCGAGGGTTCACCCCTCCACTTT
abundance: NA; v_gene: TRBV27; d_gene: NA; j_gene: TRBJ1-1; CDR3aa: CASGIRESTEAFF; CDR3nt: TGTGCCAGCGGAATCAGGGAGAGCACTGAAGCTTTCTTT
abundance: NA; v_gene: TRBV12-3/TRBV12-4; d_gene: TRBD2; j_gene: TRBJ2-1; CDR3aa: CASSSTSGRRYNEQFF; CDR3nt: TGTGCCAGCAGTTCCACTAGCGGCCGTCGGTACAACGAGCAGTTCTTC
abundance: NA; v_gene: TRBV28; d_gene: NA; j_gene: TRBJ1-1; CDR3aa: CASSFVRELNTEAFF; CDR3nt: TGTGCCAGCAGTTTCGTCAGAGAACTGAACACTGAAGCTTTCTTT
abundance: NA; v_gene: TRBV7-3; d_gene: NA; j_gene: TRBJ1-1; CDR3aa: CASSPTAGGTEAFF; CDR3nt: TGTGCCAGCAGCCCCACGGCCGGGGGAACTGAAGCTTTCTTT
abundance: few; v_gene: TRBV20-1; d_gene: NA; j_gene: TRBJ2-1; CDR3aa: CSSSRRPYNEQFF; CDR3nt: TGCAGTTCCAGTAGAAGACCCTACAATGAGCAGTTCTTC
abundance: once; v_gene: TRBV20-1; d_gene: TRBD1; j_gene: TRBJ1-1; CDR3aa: CSARDPKGTGEAFF; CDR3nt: TGCAGTGCTAGAGACCCCAAGGGGACAGGCGAAGCTTTCTTT
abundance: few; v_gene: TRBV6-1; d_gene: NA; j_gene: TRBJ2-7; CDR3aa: CAGGGSYEQYF; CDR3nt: TGTGCCGGCGGAGGGAGCTACGAGCAGTACTTC
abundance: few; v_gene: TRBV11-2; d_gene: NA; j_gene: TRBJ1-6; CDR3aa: CASSLDHGTDSPLHF; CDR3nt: TGTGCCAGCAGCTTAGACCACGGAACCGATTCACCCCTCCACTTT
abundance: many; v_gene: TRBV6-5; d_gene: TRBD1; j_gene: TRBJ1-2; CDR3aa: CASSRTGEGGYTF; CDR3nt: TGTGCCAGCAGTCGGACAGGGGAGGGTGGCTACACCTTC
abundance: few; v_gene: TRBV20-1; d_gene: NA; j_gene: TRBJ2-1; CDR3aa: CSARDFSRGNNEQFF; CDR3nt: TGCAGTGCTAGAGATTTCTCACGGGGGAACAATGAGCAGTTCTTC
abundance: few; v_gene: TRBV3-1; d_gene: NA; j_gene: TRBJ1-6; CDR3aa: CASSQGTVNSPLHF; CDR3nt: TGTGCCAGCAGCCAAGGGACAGTAAATTCACCCCTCCACTTT
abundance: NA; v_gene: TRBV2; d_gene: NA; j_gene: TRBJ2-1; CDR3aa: CASSEDGRAYNEQFF; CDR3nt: TGTGCCAGCAGTGAGGACGGACGCGCCTACAATGAGCAGTTCTTC
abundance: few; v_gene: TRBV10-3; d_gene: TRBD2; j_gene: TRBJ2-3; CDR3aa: CAIILLAGWADTQYF; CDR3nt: TGTGCCATTATCCTTTTAGCGGGATGGGCAGATACGCAGTATTTT
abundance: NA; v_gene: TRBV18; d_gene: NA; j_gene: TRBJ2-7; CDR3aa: CASSPRAAEIQYF; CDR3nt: TGTGCCAGCTCACCAAGGGCAGCAGAGATCCAGTACTTC
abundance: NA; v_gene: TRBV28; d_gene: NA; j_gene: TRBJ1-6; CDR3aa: CASSFPFYNSPLHF; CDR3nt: TGTGCCAGCAGTTTTCCTTTCTATAATTCACCCCTCCACTTT
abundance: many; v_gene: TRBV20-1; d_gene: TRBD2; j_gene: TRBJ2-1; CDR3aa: CSARAGGPSNEQFF; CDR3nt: TGCAGTGCTAGAGCGGGAGGGCCTAGCAATGAGCAGTTCTTC
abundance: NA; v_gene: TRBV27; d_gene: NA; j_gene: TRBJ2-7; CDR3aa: CASSPDDGYEQYF; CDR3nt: TGTGCCAGCAGTCCCGACGACGGCTACGAGCAGTACTTC
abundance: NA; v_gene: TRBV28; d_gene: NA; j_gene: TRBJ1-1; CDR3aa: CASSLPPPANTEAFF; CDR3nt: TGTGCCAGCAGTTTACCTCCCCCCGCTAACACTGAAGCTTTCTTT
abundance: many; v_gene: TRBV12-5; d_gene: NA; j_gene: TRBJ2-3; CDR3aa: CASNGPAGDTQYF; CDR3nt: TGTGCTAGTAACGGACCTGCAGGAGATACGCAGTATTTT
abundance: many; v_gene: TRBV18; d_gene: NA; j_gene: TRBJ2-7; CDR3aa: CASSPGFGYEQYF; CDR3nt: TGTGCCAGCTCACCAGGTTTTGGTTACGAGCAGTACTTC
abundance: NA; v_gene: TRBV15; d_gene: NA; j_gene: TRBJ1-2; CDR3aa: CAASRGVRIDYGYTF; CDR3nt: TGTGCCGCCAGCAGAGGTGTCCGAATAGACTATGGCTACACCTTC
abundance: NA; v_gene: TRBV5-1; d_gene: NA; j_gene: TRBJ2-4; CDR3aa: CASNLEGQQYF; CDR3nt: TGCGCCAGCAACTTGGAGGGACAGCAGTACTTC
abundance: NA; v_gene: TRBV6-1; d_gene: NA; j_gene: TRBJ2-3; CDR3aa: CASRADREATDTQYF; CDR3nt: TGTGCCAGCAGGGCCGACAGGGAGGCCACAGATACGCAGTATTTT
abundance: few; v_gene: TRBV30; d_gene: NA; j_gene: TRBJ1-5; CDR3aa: CAWSVEDQPQHF; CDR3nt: TGTGCCTGGAGTGTGGAGGATCAGCCCCAGCATTTT
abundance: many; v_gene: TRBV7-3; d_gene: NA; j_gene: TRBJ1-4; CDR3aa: CASSLTGPSSGEKLFF; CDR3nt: TGTGCCAGCAGCTTAACGGGCCCCTCTTCCGGTGAAAAACTGTTTTTT
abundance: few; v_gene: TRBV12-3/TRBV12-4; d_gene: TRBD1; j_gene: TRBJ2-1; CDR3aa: CASTAPGQGSYNEQFF; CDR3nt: TGTGCCAGCACCGCTCCGGGACAGGGCTCCTACAATGAGCAGTTCTTC
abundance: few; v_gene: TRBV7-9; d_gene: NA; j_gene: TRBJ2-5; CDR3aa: CASSPLRTLQETQYF; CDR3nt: TGTGCCAGCAGCCCTTTAAGGACACTACAAGAGACCCAGTACTTC